Listed below are T cell receptor beta chains from one sample, sequenced in a study of cytomegalovirus exposure and HLA in healthy donors. Profiling relied on immunoSEQ multiplex PCR, and the TCRdb table lists in-frame clones only, not all of them. Reported are approximately 140,000 clones; the ten largest clones contain about 1.6%. The sample comprised PBMCs. Every receptor here comes from a woman between 40 and 50 years old in good health and CMV-seronegative. The CDR3 runs from the conserved cysteine through the conserved F or W. The D gene is left open where the match is weak.

v_gene	j_gene	d_gene	CDR3nt	CDR3aa
TRBV4-1	TRBJ2-5	TRBD1	TGCGCCAGCAGTCCTCCTAGGACAGGCCGTCAAGAGACCCAGTACTTC	CASSPPRTGRQETQYF
TRBV4-1	TRBJ2-2	-	TGCGCCAGCAGCAGCAGGGCCGGAGACACCGGGGAGCTGTTTTTT	CASSSRAGDTGELFF
TRBV4-3	TRBJ2-1	-	TGCGCCAGCAGCCCGCAATTAACCGGGGGTGAGCAGTTCTTC	CASSPQLTGGEQFF
TRBV10-3	TRBJ2-2	TRBD1	TGTGCCATCAGTGTGGGGACAGGGGAGAACACCGGGGAGCTGTTTTTT	CAISVGTGENTGELFF
TRBV6-5	TRBJ1-5	TRBD1	TGTGCCAGCAGTTACGATACAACAGGGGGCGCAGCCCAGCATTTT	CASSYDTTGGAAQHF
TRBV28	TRBJ1-2	-	TGTGCCAGCAGTTTTCGGGGTACTAACTATGGCTACACCTTC	CASSFRGTNYGYTF
TRBV13	TRBJ1-6	TRBD1	TGTGCCAGCAGCTTACAAAGGGGGCAAGGACCCCTCCACTTT	CASSLQRGQGPLHF
TRBV7-2	TRBJ1-2	TRBD1	TGTGCCAGCAGCTCCGGGGACAGGGTGCATGGCTACACCTTC	CASSSGDRVHGYTF
TRBV28	TRBJ2-6	-	TGTGCCAGCAGTTTCAGGCAAGCAGGGGCCAACGTCCTGACTTTC	CASSFRQAGANVLTF
TRBV7-9	TRBJ2-7	TRBD2	TGTGCCAGCAGCACCCGGACTAGCGGCTCCTACGAGCAGTACTTC	CASSTRTSGSYEQYF
TRBV7-8	TRBJ1-2	TRBD1	TGTGCCAGCAGCCTACAACGTAAACAGGGGGTTGGAGGCTACACCTTC	CASSLQRKQGVGGYTF
TRBV9	TRBJ2-2	TRBD1	TGTGCCAGCAGCTTTCGGGGACAGGCTACGAACACCGGGGAGCTGTTTTTT	CASSFRGQATNTGELFF
TRBV4-1	TRBJ2-7	-	TGCGCCAGCAGCCTGGAGAACCTATTTCCCTACGAGCAGTACTTC	CASSLENLFPYEQYF
TRBV28	TRBJ2-1	TRBD1	TGTGCCAGCAGGCAGGACAGGGGACGGCAGTTCTTC	CASRQDRGRQFF
TRBV4-2	TRBJ2-3	TRBD2	TGTGCCAGCAGCCAAGACCCTCGGGGGGGCGATACGCAGTATTTT	CASSQDPRGGDTQYF
TRBV20-1	TRBJ2-5	-	TGCAGTGCAGAGCACCAAGAGACCCAGTACTTC	CSAEHQETQYF
TRBV5-1	TRBJ2-5	-	TGCGCCAGCAGCGAACAGGGCCCTTTGGAGACCCAGTACTTC	CASSEQGPLETQYF
TRBV2	TRBJ1-2	-	TGTGCCAGCGAACAACTTGGACACGCAGATAACTATGGCTACACCTTC	CASEQLGHADNYGYTF
TRBV5-6	TRBJ2-7	-	TGTGCCAGCAGCTTGGGAGTATCCTACGAGCAGTACTTC	CASSLGVSYEQYF
TRBV19	TRBJ1-1	-	TGTGCCAGTAGTCTTCAGGGGTATGTAAACACTGAAGCTTTCTTT	CASSLQGYVNTEAFF
TRBV6-5	TRBJ2-7	-	TGTGCCAGCAGTTACTCATCGGGGGGCGTGCAGTACTTC	CASSYSSGGVQYF
TRBV4-3	TRBJ2-7	-	TGCGCCAGCAGCCAAGGAAGGGAGAACTCCTACGAGCAGTACTTC	CASSQGRENSYEQYF
TRBV28	TRBJ2-1	-	TGTGCCAGCAGCCCACCAGAACAGGGCCTCAATGAGCAGTTCTTC	CASSPPEQGLNEQFF
TRBV11-3	TRBJ2-5	-	TGTGCCAGCAGCTTAAGACTCGGAGAGACCCAGTACTTC	CASSLRLGETQYF
TRBV28	TRBJ2-3	TRBD2	TGTGCCAGCAGCCTGAGGGGAGGGATCGATACGCAGTATTTT	CASSLRGGIDTQYF
TRBV7-6	TRBJ1-2	-	TGTGCCAGCAGCTCCCAAGGGGGGGCTAACTATGGCTACACCTTC	CASSSQGGANYGYTF
TRBV6-1	TRBJ2-1	-	TGTGCCAGCATAGGGACTCGTCGGGTGTACAATGAGCAGTTCTTC	CASIGTRRVYNEQFF
TRBV28	TRBJ1-2	-	TGTGCCAGCACTGGGGGGGGGATATATGGCTACACCTTC	CASTGGGIYGYTF
TRBV5-4	TRBJ2-3	-	TGTGCCAGCAGACGAGGTGGGGGGGCCGGAGATACGCAGTATTTT	CASRRGGGAGDTQYF
TRBV10-3	TRBJ1-5	TRBD1	TGTGCCATCAGTACGACAGGGAGGAGGCAGCCCCAGCATTTT	CAISTTGRRQPQHF
TRBV6-4	TRBJ1-5	TRBD1	TGTGCCAGCAGTGTTACAGGGGGCTCCAATCAGCCCCAGCATTTT	CASSVTGGSNQPQHF
TRBV4-2	TRBJ2-3	TRBD1	TGTGCCAGCAGCCAAGATTCGGGACAGGGGGCAGATACGCAGTATTTT	CASSQDSGQGADTQYF
TRBV7-2	TRBJ1-2	-	TGTGCCAGCAGCCCCTCGGGGGGTTGGTCGGCCTTC	CASSPSGGWSAF
TRBV6-5	TRBJ2-7	-	TGTGCCAGCAGTTACAGAACAGGCCCGAATCCCTACGAGCAGTACTTC	CASSYRTGPNPYEQYF
TRBV18	TRBJ2-6	TRBD1	TGTGCCAGCTCACCACAGGGGGCGCGTGGGGCCAACGTCCTGACTTTC	CASSPQGARGANVLTF
TRBV18	TRBJ1-2	TRBD1	TGTGCCAGCTCACCGGTGGACAGGGAGTTTACGAATGGCTACACCTTC	CASSPVDREFTNGYTF
TRBV1	TRBJ2-5	-	TGCACCAGCAGCCAAGACCCCCGACAGGGAAGCCAAGAGACCCAGTACTTC	CTSSQDPRQGSQETQYF
TRBV5-1	TRBJ2-5	TRBD1	TGCGCCAGCAGCTACGGACAGGGAGGAGGAGAGACCCAGTACTTC	CASSYGQGGGETQYF
TRBV10-2	TRBJ2-2	TRBD2	TGCGCCAGCACCGCGGGGGACACCGGGGAGCTGTTTTTT	CASTAGDTGELFF
TRBV19	TRBJ1-1	-	TGTGCCAGTAGAGAAAGAGGTCCGGGACCTAGCGCTGAAGCTTTCTTT	CASRERGPGPSAEAFF
TRBV4-2	TRBJ2-3	TRBD2	TGTGCCAGCAGTCGGGGACTAGCGGGGGGTAGCTCTAGCACAGATACGCAGTATTTT	CASSRGLAGGSSSTDTQYF
TRBV4-1	TRBJ2-7	-	TGCGCCAGCGACGGTAGGGGGATCCCCAGCGGGCAGTACTTC	CASDGRGIPSGQYF
TRBV7-2	TRBJ1-6	TRBD1	TGTGCCAGCAGCTTCCGGACAGGGAATTATAATTCACCCCTCCACTTT	CASSFRTGNYNSPLHF
TRBV6-6	TRBJ1-2	TRBD1	TGTGCCAGCAGTTACCGGACAGGGGATCAAGGCTACACCTTC	CASSYRTGDQGYTF
TRBV28	TRBJ2-2	-	TGTGCCAGCAGCCCCCTGGGCTGGACGAACACCGGGGAGCTGTTTTTT	CASSPLGWTNTGELFF
TRBV9	TRBJ2-5	-	TGTGCCAGCAGCGTAGGGCAGGGTCCCCAAGAGACCCAGTACTTC	CASSVGQGPQETQYF
TRBV2	TRBJ2-7	TRBD1	TGTGCCAGCAGTAGCGACAGGGGAAACCACGAGCAGTACTTC	CASSSDRGNHEQYF
TRBV10-3	TRBJ2-5	-	TGTGCCATCAGTAAGAGCCAAGAGACCCAGTACTTC	CAISKSQETQYF
TRBV7-6	TRBJ2-1	-	TGTGCCAGCAGCCCCTTCGGGGGTGGTAGAAATGAGCAGTTCTTC	CASSPFGGGRNEQFF
TRBV28	TRBJ1-1	TRBD1	TGTGCCAGCAGCCTTCTTATCGGGACAGGGGACACTGAAGCTTTCTTT	CASSLLIGTGDTEAFF
TRBV4-1	TRBJ1-1	-	TGCGCCAGCAGCCAAGAGGTTCAAGGGGGAACTGAAGCTTTCTTT	CASSQEVQGGTEAFF
TRBV6-1	TRBJ2-3	TRBD2	TGTGCCACCATTAGCGGGGGGGCCGGGACAGATACGCAGTATTTT	CATISGGAGTDTQYF
TRBV5-1	TRBJ1-1	-	TGCGCCAGCAGCTTGGGGGGGGGTGGCACTGAAGCTTTCTTT	CASSLGGGGTEAFF
TRBV5-1	TRBJ1-2	-	TGCGCCAGCAGCTTGTCAGGGCTTATCGATGGCTACACCTTC	CASSLSGLIDGYTF
TRBV4-1	TRBJ1-5	-	TGCGCCAGCAGGGCCACAGGGTTCAATCAGCCCCAGCATTTT	CASRATGFNQPQHF